This T cell receptor (beta chain) was sequenced for a study of CD8 T cells in Susac syndrome (dated by TCRdb to the late 2010s). About the investigation overall: Whether CD8+ T cell activation and differentiation in Susac syndrome was antigen driven was tested using repertoire sequencing.

Peripheral blood CD8+ and CD4+ T cells from healthy donors, Susac syndrome patients and multiple sclerosis patients were profiled using high-throughput TCR beta sequencing. Treatment-naive patients with stable or active relapsing-remitting disease fulfilling revised McDonald criteria were used as multiple sclerosis controls. Bulk CD8+ and CD4+ T cells were purified by magnetic negative isolation, whereas CD8+ TEMRA cells were enriched by FACS. Blood was drawn into EDTA tubes, processed within 24 hours, and PBMCs were isolated by density gradient centrifugation. PBMCs intended for TCR sequencing were cryopreserved in liquid nitrogen and were subsequently thawed in a 37 degrees C water bath. A purity of at least 90% was achieved for sorted or isolated CD4+, CD8+ and CD8+ TEMRA cells. General study outcomes and caveats: The number of individuals in the TCR sequencing and HLA analysis was acknowledged as relatively small.

RNA was extracted using the RNeasy kit, and roughly 0.5 to 1 microgram was reverse transcribed with random hexamers. TCR beta CDR3 regions were amplified with the immunoSEQ multiplex PCR assay covering 54 Vbeta and 13 Jbeta segments. PCR amplification bias was corrected using a synthetic template baseline for primer optimization and computational correction. Concerning the study's data processing: Reads were assigned to V, D and J genes according to IMGT and analyzed in immunoSEQ Analyzer, with only productive sequences retained. Clonality was calculated as one minus the Shannon entropy normalized by log2 of the number of productive unique sequences. Public and private clones were assessed among the 100 most prevalent clones of each patient and control. A clone was defined as Susac-specific if it was absent from the healthy and MS cohorts, from about 1,100 published viral clones and from other ImmuneACCESS disease sequences. The public reads were reprocessed in TCRdb via fastp at Q25 and MiXCR, keeping in-frame beta chains. One record per CDR3 amino acid sequence lists the most common genes and DNA. TCRdb, not the original authors, processed these V and J calls. The sample profile shows 300,000 or so distinct CDR3 sequences; about 90% of them were found once. The top ten constitute less than 0.08% of the sample.

The junction carries 13 bases between V and J, which are trimmed by 3 bases and 7 bases respectively. The CDR3 numbers 15 residues from cysteine through phenylalanine. Only CDR3 DNA remains: 45 bases, in frame from the first base. As for this clonotype: The antigen this receptor binds is unknown. No clone much larger than this one lies a single base away; base qualities are absent.

The chain links TRBV12-3 or TRBV12-4 with TRBJ1-6, with an unclear D gene assignment. The TCR originated in a human donor with multiple sclerosis. The sequenced sample consisted of CD4+ T cells from PBMCs. The CDR3 corresponds to CASSFGPEGNSPLHF. The DNA reads TGTGCCAGCAGTTTTGGGCCGGAGGGAAATTCACCCCTCCACTTT.